These 8 T cell receptor beta chains came from one sample sequenced in a study of OX40 agonist ivuxolimab in advanced cancers. TCRdb keeps only in-frame clones here, not all; method: immunoSEQ multiplex PCR. The table includes 70,000 or so clones, 90% detected once. The sequencing here drew on CD4+ or CD8+ T cells sorted from blood, taken in a trial of the OX40 agonist ivuxolimab. The receptors derive from an adult with an advanced solid tumor such as melanoma, head and neck, liver or kidney cancer.

The gene calls are TRBV2 and TRBJ2-7; 10 bases line up with TRBD2. The CDR3 extends over 12 amino acids. V was pared by 7 bases and J by 5 bases, with 2 bases of the junction left unmatched. CDR1 is SNHLY and CDR2 is FYNNEI in the germline V gene. CDR3 residues: CASTLAGDEQYF. CDR3 nucleotide sequence: TGTGCCAGCACTCTAGCGGGAGACGAGCAGTACTTC.

This chain uses TRBV28 with TRBJ2-5; 8 bases align to TRBD1. This CDR3 is 17 amino acids long. Trimming removed 8 bases from V and 0 bases from J; junction bases left unmatched: 14. CDR1 and CDR2 from the germline V gene are MDHEN and SYDVKM. The CDR3 bases are TGTGCCAGCCAAGGAGGACAGGGCCCCAGGTACCAAGAGACCCAGTACTTC. Residues: CASQGGQGPRYQETQYF.

The chain joins TRBV11-3 to TRBJ2-3; 14 bases agree with TRBD2. Trimming took 6 bases from V and 0 from J; bases not matched to a gene: 8. CDR1 is SGHNT and CDR2 is YENEEA in the germline V gene. The CDR3 extends over 18 amino acids. CDR3 in DNA: TGTGCCAGCAGGTTGGGACTAGCGGGGGACTCTAGCACAGATACGCAGTATTTT. Translation: CASRLGLAGDSSTDTQYF.

This clone was seen only once. J is TRBJ2-7 and V is TRBV19, with TRBD2 matching 11 bases. This CDR3 comprises 17 residues. J lost 1 base, V lost 1 base, and 6 bases had no gene match. Germline loops: CDR1 LNHDA, CDR2 SQIVND (reference sequence). CDR3 loop: CASSIAGLAGSSYEQYF. Here the CDR3 DNA reads TGTGCCAGTAGTATAGCAGGACTAGCGGGCTCATCCTACGAGCAGTACTTC.

This clone occurred once. J is TRBJ2-5 and V is TRBV4-2; the D is unclear. V shed 0 bases and J shed 5 bases, with 4 bases lying between them. Per the germline V gene, CDR1 is LGHNA and CDR2 is YNFKEQ. The CDR3 is 12 residues long. The CDR3 nucleotides are TGTGCCAGCAGCCAAGAAGGGGAGACCCAGTACTTC. Its translation: CASSQEGETQYF.

The gene calls are TRBV5-1 and TRBJ2-5; 13 bases agree with TRBD2. The CDR3 length is 17 residues. Unmatched junction bases numbered 11, after V lost 4 bases and J lost 5 bases. Germline CDR1 reads SGHRS; CDR2 reads YFSETQ. The CDR3: CASSNPLLAGGRETQYF. CDR3 coding DNA: TGCGCCAGCAGCAATCCCCTACTAGCGGGAGGGCGGGAGACCCAGTACTTC. The full variable domain, with the rest looked up from reference TRBV5-1 and TRBJ2-5, is KAGVTQTPRYLIKTRGQQVTLSCSPISGHRSVSWYQQTPGQGLQFLFEYFSETQRNKGNFPGRFSGRQFSNSRSEMNVSTLELGDSALYLCASSNPLLAGGRETQYFGPGTRLLVL.

This chain connects TRBV19 to TRBJ2-6; D uncertain. Germline V CDR1 and CDR2: LNHDA, SQIVND (reference sequence). Between the trimmed V and J ends, which lost 6 bases and 3 bases, there was a span of 12 bases. CDR3 length: 15 residues. The CDR3 spells CASSNTADGANVLTF. For the CDR3, the DNA is TGTGCCAGTAGCAATACAGCCGATGGGGCCAACGTCCTGACTTTC.

The V call is TRBV27, the J call TRBJ2-3, with D unresolved. Germline V gene data show CDR1 as MNHEY and CDR2 as SMNVEV (reference sequence). The CDR3 loop spans 13 amino acids. V lost 5 bases to trimming and J lost 3 bases, with 9 bases between them. DNA of the CDR3: TGTGCCAGCAGTAATAGGGCGACAGATACGCAGTATTTT. It yields the protein CASSNRATDTQYF.